Below are 8 T cell receptor beta chains sequenced from a single sample in a study of CD8 T cells in ankylosing spondylitis. Each CDR3 protein gets one entry after TCRdb re-called the 5' RACE reads with MiXCR. This sample carries 250,000 to 300,000 distinct CDR3 sequences, 20% of them seen once, and the ten largest clones take 7.8%. Sequenced sample: blood, either unsorted or a sorted T cell fraction (not recorded which). The receptors were gathered from a male donor with ankylosing spondylitis or in good health (not recorded which).

The chain has TRBV11-2 and TRBJ2-1, with 7 bases aligning to TRBD2. The trim removed 8 bases at V and 5 bases at J, leaving 9 bases unmatched. This CDR3 is 14 amino acids long. Germline V gives CDR1 SGHAT, CDR2 FQNNGV. The CDR3, as DNA: TGTGCCAGCGGAGGCCGGGGGGTTGACAATGAGCAGTTCTTC. This sequence encodes CASGGRGVDNEQFF.

The rearrangement joins TRBV3-1 to TRBJ2-1; the D is unclear. The CDR3 runs to 11 residues. CDR1 and CDR2 (germline): LGHDT, YNNKEL (reference sequence). V was shortened by 3 bases and J by 8 bases, with 5 bases between the two germline ends. Here the CDR3 DNA reads TGTGCCAGCAGCCACGGAGATGAGCAGTTCTTC. Its translation: CASSHGDEQFF.

The chain joins TRBV6-5 to TRBJ2-3; 8 bases line up with TRBD1. Losses at the gene ends were 4 bases for V and 5 bases for J; bases not matched to a gene: 5. Germline-derived CDR1 and CDR2 are MNHEY and SVGAGI. The CDR3 runs 14 residues. DNA of the CDR3: TGTGCCAGCAGTTTGACAGGGGCGGGAGATACGCAGTATTTT. Its translation: CASSLTGAGDTQYF.

The chain carries TRBV20-1 and TRBJ2-5, with 7 positions matching TRBD1. CDR1 and CDR2 from the germline V gene are DFQATT and SNEGSKA (reference sequence). V trimming: 3 bases; J trimming: 0 bases; junction bases outside the gene matches: 4. The CDR3 is made up of 14 amino acids. The CDR3: CSARVDRDQETQYF. The CDR3, as DNA: TGCAGTGCTAGGGTCGACAGGGACCAAGAGACCCAGTACTTC.

V is TRBV12-3 or TRBV12-4 and J is TRBJ1-4, with D unresolved. The CDR3 is 12 amino acids. The V gene lost 6 bases and the J gene lost 6 bases, with 8 bases spanning the gap. The CDR3 loop reads CASSRSDEKLFF. CDR3 DNA sequence: TGTGCCAGCAGCCGCTCCGATGAAAAACTGTTTTTT.

This clonotype has a handful of counts. The rearrangement uses TRBV11-2 and TRBJ1-2, with TRBD1 matching over 8 bases. Germline V gene data show CDR1 as SGHAT and CDR2 as FQNNGV. The CDR3 totals 15 residues. Trimming cost V 5 bases and J 4 bases; bases outside gene matches: 9. The DNA for the CDR3 is TGTGCCAGCAGCCCCGGGACAGGTCTATCCTATGGCTACACCTTC. As protein: CASSPGTGLSYGYTF.

The genes are TRBV4-1 and TRBJ2-1; weak D call: TRBD2 (7 bases). CDR1 and CDR2 (germline): MGHRA, YSYEKL. V was clipped by 2 bases and J by 10 bases, with 15 bases between them. This CDR3 is built from 14 residues. CDR3 region: CASSQSEGGNEQFF. In DNA form, the CDR3 reads TGCGCCAGCAGCCAATCCGAGGGGGGGAACGAGCAGTTCTTC.

This clonotype was seen a few times. The rearrangement joins TRBV20-1 to TRBJ2-1, with D perhaps matching TRBD2 (6 bases). There are 15 residues in the CDR3. Germline CDR1 is DFQATT and CDR2 is SNEGSKA (reference sequence). V shed 6 bases and J shed 2 bases, with 17 bases lying between them. The CDR3 is CSAPDAGTTYNEQFF. The CDR3 DNA reads as TGCAGTGCGCCTGACGCGGGAACAACCTACAATGAGCAGTTCTTC.